This TCR beta chain came from a study of cytomegalovirus exposure and HLA in healthy donors. Germline-derived CDR1 and CDR2 are MNHNY and SVGAGI (reference sequence). V lost 8 bases and J lost 2; bases outside the gene matches: 5. This CDR3 comprises 14 residues. 13 Jbeta primers and 60 Vbeta primers were used for the PCR. The protocol was immunoSEQ multiplex PCR, while the TCRdb copy is restricted to in-frame clones and leaves out a portion. The sample has 85,000 to 100,000 clones; under 80% are singletons. The source is a man aged 45-65 years in good health and CMV-seropositive. The sequencing input was PBMCs. The chain links TRBV6-6 to TRBJ2-2; 7 nucleotides agree with TRBD2. The CDR3 sequence: CASGSGGNTGELFF. CDR3 in DNA: TGTGCCAGCGGGTCGGGGGGAAACACCGGGGAGCTGTTTTTT.